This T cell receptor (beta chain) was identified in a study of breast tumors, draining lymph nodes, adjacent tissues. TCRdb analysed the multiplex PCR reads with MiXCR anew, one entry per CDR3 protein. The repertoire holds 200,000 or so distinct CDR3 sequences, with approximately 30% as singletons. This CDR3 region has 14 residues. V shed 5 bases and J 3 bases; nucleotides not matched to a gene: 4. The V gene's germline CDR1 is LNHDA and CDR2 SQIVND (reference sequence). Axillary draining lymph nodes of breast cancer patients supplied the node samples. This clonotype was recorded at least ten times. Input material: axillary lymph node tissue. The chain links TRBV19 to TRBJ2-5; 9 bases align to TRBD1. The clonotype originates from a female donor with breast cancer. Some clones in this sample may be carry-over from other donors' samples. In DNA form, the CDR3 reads TGTGCCAGTAGTGCGGGACAGGGAGAAGAGACCCAGTACTTC. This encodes CASSAGQGEETQYF. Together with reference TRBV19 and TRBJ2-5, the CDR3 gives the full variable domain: DGGITQSPKYLFRKEGQNVTLSCEQNLNHDAMYWYRQDPGQGLRLIYYSQIVNDFQKGDIAEGYSVSREKKESFPLTVTSAQKNPTAFYLCASSAGQGEETQYFGPGTRLLVL.